This T cell receptor beta chain was sequenced for a study of control samples from healthy donors and cancer patients. Clones were sequenced by immunoSEQ multiplex PCR, and TCRdb holds only the in-frame ones, with some missing. Of about 140,000 clones detected, around 94% appear once; the ten largest clones hold about an eighth. This CDR3 region has 13 residues. The germline V and J ends were trimmed by 7 bases and 0 bases, with 9 bases remaining between them. Germline V gene sequence: CDR1 LNHDA, CDR2 SQIVND (reference sequence). The rearrangement joins TRBV19 to TRBJ1-1; D uncertain. Sample: blood. The TCR was taken from a middle-aged man in good health. As DNA, the CDR3 is TGTGCCAGTACCCGTAGGGTGAACACTGAAGCTTTCTTT. Translation: CASTRRVNTEAFF. The full variable domain, in which reference TRBV19 and TRBJ1-1 provide the parts outside the CDR3, is DGGITQSPKYLFRKEGQNVTLSCEQNLNHDAMYWYRQDPGQGLRLIYYSQIVNDFQKGDIAEGYSVSREKKESFPLTVTSAQKNPTAFYLCASTRRVNTEAFFGQGTRLTVV.